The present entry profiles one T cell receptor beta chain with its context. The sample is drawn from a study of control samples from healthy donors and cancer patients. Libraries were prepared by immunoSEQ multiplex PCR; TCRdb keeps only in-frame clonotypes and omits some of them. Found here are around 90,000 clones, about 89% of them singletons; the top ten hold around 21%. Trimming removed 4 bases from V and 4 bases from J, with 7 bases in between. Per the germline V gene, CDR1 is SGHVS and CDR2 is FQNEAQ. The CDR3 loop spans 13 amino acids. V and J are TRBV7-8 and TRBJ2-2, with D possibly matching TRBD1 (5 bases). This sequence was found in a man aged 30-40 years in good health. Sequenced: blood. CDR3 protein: CASSSRVTGELFF. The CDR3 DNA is TGTGCCAGCAGCTCCAGGGTCACCGGGGAGCTGTTTTTT.